Listed below are T cell receptor beta chains from one sample, sequenced in a study of T-cell memory formation after mild COVID-19. Via MiXCR, TCRdb re-called the 5' RACE reads, giving one row per CDR3 protein. Among 250,000 to 300,000 distinct CDR3 sequences, 15% to 20% were seen once, and the ten largest hold roughly 25%. Sequencing input: PBMCs or a T cell subset sorted from them (not recorded which). The receptors here all came from a man younger than 35 who had mild COVID-19 (a few samples of this study predate the infection). Cell type and time point are not known. Both conserved end residues are part of each CDR3.

j_call: TRBJ1-1; v_call: TRBV4-1; cdr3_aa: CASSQVVPGMAEAFF
j_call: TRBJ2-5; v_call: TRBV29-1; cdr3_aa: CSVNREGETQYF
j_call: TRBJ2-5; v_call: TRBV7-3; cdr3_aa: CASSPDRGGETQYF
j_call: TRBJ1-6; v_call: TRBV15; cdr3_aa: CATSRVLNSPLHF
j_call: TRBJ2-3; v_call: TRBV5-6; cdr3_aa: CASSLDSGDHTQYF
j_call: TRBJ2-3; v_call: TRBV7-8; cdr3_aa: CASTLRGGTGDGSTDTQYF
j_call: TRBJ2-2; v_call: TRBV29-1; cdr3_aa: CSVAESNTGELFF
j_call: TRBJ1-1; v_call: TRBV4-1; cdr3_aa: CASSQPQGRGTEAFF
j_call: TRBJ1-2; v_call: TRBV7-9; cdr3_aa: CASSLGGGSVGYTF
j_call: TRBJ1-5; v_call: TRBV20-1; cdr3_aa: CSARDGGENQPQHF
j_call: TRBJ2-3; v_call: TRBV24-1; cdr3_aa: CATSDGGGPDTQYF
j_call: TRBJ2-1; v_call: TRBV7-9; cdr3_aa: CASSPPSYNEQFF
j_call: TRBJ1-1; v_call: TRBV5-1; cdr3_aa: CASSLADTTGTEAFF
j_call: TRBJ1-5; v_call: TRBV12-3/TRBV12-4; cdr3_aa: CASSLQDSNQPQHF
j_call: TRBJ2-3; v_call: TRBV5-5; cdr3_aa: CASTTGGWADTQYF
j_call: TRBJ1-5; v_call: TRBV20-1; cdr3_aa: CSASNGNQPQHF
j_call: TRBJ1-2; v_call: TRBV7-9; cdr3_aa: CASSGQGGGYTF
j_call: TRBJ2-3; v_call: TRBV20-1; cdr3_aa: CSASPMKRSGGAPDTQYF
j_call: TRBJ1-2; v_call: TRBV28; cdr3_aa: CASSSRQGPIYLNYGYTF
j_call: TRBJ2-1; v_call: TRBV4-3; cdr3_aa: CASSQDGAGGYNEQFF
j_call: TRBJ2-2; v_call: TRBV20-1; cdr3_aa: CSARDSSRAVTGELFF
j_call: TRBJ1-1; v_call: TRBV5-1; cdr3_aa: CASSLVTGDVAEAFF
j_call: TRBJ2-1; v_call: TRBV7-3; cdr3_aa: CASSATLGEQFF
j_call: TRBJ2-7; v_call: TRBV7-6; cdr3_aa: CASSARQGENEQYF
j_call: TRBJ1-6; v_call: TRBV6-5; cdr3_aa: CASRRDLTGGSSPLHF
j_call: TRBJ2-5; v_call: TRBV6-2/TRBV6-3; cdr3_aa: CASRPLGVVTAQETQYF
j_call: TRBJ1-5; v_call: TRBV12-3/TRBV12-4; cdr3_aa: CASSQTEKVDQPQHF
j_call: TRBJ1-4; v_call: TRBV6-5; cdr3_aa: CASSYSTAAGNEKLFF
j_call: TRBJ2-5; v_call: TRBV7-6; cdr3_aa: CASSLGLAGLQETQYF
j_call: TRBJ2-7; v_call: TRBV5-1; cdr3_aa: CASSLAGGINYEQYF
j_call: TRBJ2-3; v_call: TRBV20-1; cdr3_aa: CSTTSASSTDTQYF
j_call: TRBJ1-2; v_call: TRBV3-1; cdr3_aa: CASSHHGLANYGYTF
j_call: TRBJ2-5; v_call: TRBV9; cdr3_aa: CASSGAGGPGETQYF
j_call: TRBJ1-1; v_call: TRBV13; cdr3_aa: CASSLEAGPYTEAFF
j_call: TRBJ2-1; v_call: TRBV9; cdr3_aa: CASSVESRGGEQFF
j_call: TRBJ2-5; v_call: TRBV10-2; cdr3_aa: CASIPDPGQGRAETQYF
j_call: TRBJ2-1; v_call: TRBV9; cdr3_aa: CASSVVGSSYNEQFF
j_call: TRBJ1-1; v_call: TRBV4-1; cdr3_aa: CASSQGFGGSEAFF
j_call: TRBJ1-4; v_call: TRBV29-1; cdr3_aa: CSVSEGGEKLFF
j_call: TRBJ1-2; v_call: TRBV5-1; cdr3_aa: CASSQGGGFDGYTF
j_call: TRBJ1-1; v_call: TRBV12-3/TRBV12-4; cdr3_aa: CASSFSAGGLTEAFF
j_call: TRBJ2-5; v_call: TRBV20-1; cdr3_aa: CSARPDRETQYF
j_call: TRBJ2-7; v_call: TRBV6-5; cdr3_aa: CASSYGSRVGEQYF
j_call: TRBJ1-5; v_call: TRBV5-6; cdr3_aa: CASSRSGRQWNF
j_call: TRBJ2-7; v_call: TRBV9; cdr3_aa: CASSLERGDPYEQYF
j_call: TRBJ1-4; v_call: TRBV7-9; cdr3_aa: CASSLDRVEKLFF
j_call: TRBJ2-6; v_call: TRBV27; cdr3_aa: CASSFLPSDSGANVLTF
j_call: TRBJ2-2; v_call: TRBV13; cdr3_aa: CASSFMGGELFF
j_call: TRBJ1-1; v_call: TRBV30; cdr3_aa: CAWRIGGILGTEAFF
j_call: TRBJ2-1; v_call: TRBV6-5; cdr3_aa: CASSYRPSGYNEQFF
j_call: TRBJ2-3; v_call: TRBV4-3; cdr3_aa: CASSPKAGGRNTQYF
j_call: TRBJ2-6; v_call: TRBV5-1; cdr3_aa: CASSYTDSGANVLTF
j_call: TRBJ1-5; v_call: TRBV2; cdr3_aa: CAIRAGPGQPQHF